A selection of T cell receptor beta chains follows, all from one sample in a study of CD8+CD57+ T cells in acquired aplastic anemia. TCRdb used MiXCR to reprocess the reads, holding one entry per CDR3 protein. The sample has some 210,000 distinct CDR3 sequences; about 59% are singletons. Material for sequencing was sorted CD4+, CD8+, or CD8+CD57+ T cells (not recorded which) from PBMCs. These receptors all come from a human donor in good health. CDR3s include the opening cysteine and the closing phenylalanine or tryptophan. D genes are given only for firm matches. Clone size, where shown, is once, few, many, or a class for clones that have expanded.

J,V,size,D,DNA,CDR3
TRBJ2-7,TRBV5-1,.,.,TGCGCCAGCAGGGACGACTCCTACGAGCAGTACTTC,CASRDDSYEQYF
TRBJ1-2,TRBV12-3/TRBV12-4,.,.,TGTGCCAGCAGCCGCCCCGGCGCTCCCTATGGCTACACCTTC,CASSRPGAPYGYTF
TRBJ2-7,TRBV2,.,TRBD2,TGTGCCAGCAGTGAAGCGGCACTAGCGGGCTACGAGCAGTACTTC,CASSEAALAGYEQYF
TRBJ2-7,TRBV11-1,.,TRBD1,TGTGCCAGCAGCACCGGGACAGCTTACTACGAGCAGTACTTC,CASSTGTAYYEQYF
TRBJ1-4,TRBV10-3,.,.,TGTGCCATCAGTAACGGGGGGGATGGAAAACTGTTTTTT,CAISNGGDGKLFF
TRBJ1-6,TRBV12-3/TRBV12-4,.,TRBD1,TGTGCCAGCAGTCCTGACAGGGAAGTTTCACCCCTCCACTTT,CASSPDREVSPLHF
TRBJ2-2,TRBV20-1,.,.,TGCAGTGCTAGCGAAGCGGGGAACACCGGGGAGCTGTTTTTT,CSASEAGNTGELFF
TRBJ1-1,TRBV20-1,.,.,TGCAGTGCTCAGGCGGGGGGCGGCGGCACTGAAGCTTTCTTT,CSAQAGGGGTEAFF
TRBJ1-6,TRBV9,many,.,TGTGCCAGCAGCGTGGACCTCGGAACAGGTAATTCACCCCTCCACTTT,CASSVDLGTGNSPLHF
TRBJ2-3,TRBV20-1,.,.,TGCAGTGCTAGTTTGAGGGGGGCTCGACTCACAGATACGCAGTATTTT,CSASLRGARLTDTQYF
TRBJ1-2,TRBV2,.,.,TGTGCCAGCAGTGAAGTCAGACAGGAACTCGGCTACACCTTC,CASSEVRQELGYTF
TRBJ2-7,TRBV9,.,TRBD1,TGTGCCAGCAGCGTGGGACAGGGGATTTCCTACGAGCAGTACTTC,CASSVGQGISYEQYF
TRBJ2-6,TRBV2,medium-sized,.,TGTGCCAGCAGTGAACGGCACAGCTCCGGGGCCAACGTCCTGACTTTC,CASSERHSSGANVLTF
TRBJ2-7,TRBV30,.,TRBD1,TGTGCCTGGAATTGGGACAGGGACTACGAGCAGTACTTC,CAWNWDRDYEQYF
TRBJ2-5,TRBV7-2,few,.,TGTGCCAGCAACTTTGGTGAGGAGACCCAGTACTTC,CASNFGEETQYF
TRBJ2-7,TRBV2,many,.,TGTGCCAGCACCGATGGACAGACGCCCTCCTACGAGCAGTACTTC,CASTDGQTPSYEQYF
TRBJ2-1,TRBV12-3/TRBV12-4,.,.,TGTGCCAGCAGGCCCTTACGGGAAGAGCAGTTCTTC,CASRPLREEQFF
TRBJ2-5,TRBV6-6,.,.,TGTGCCAGCAGCAACGCTCGACTAAACCAAGAGACCCAGTACTTC,CASSNARLNQETQYF
TRBJ2-7,TRBV29-1,.,TRBD1,TGCAGCGTTGAAACCACCGGGACAGGGGGTCAAGAGCAGTACTTC,CSVETTGTGGQEQYF
TRBJ2-5,TRBV10-3,once,TRBD2,TGTGCCATCAGCCTTTTAGCGGGGTGGCGTGGGAGATACATACAAGAGACCCAGTACTTC,CAISLLAGWRGRYIQETQYF
TRBJ1-2,TRBV7-3,.,.,TGTGCCAGCAGAAAGTCCGGGACAAGGGACTATGGCTACACCTTC,CASRKSGTRDYGYTF
TRBJ1-1,TRBV7-9,.,.,TGTGCCAGCAGCTTACCAGGACGGAACACTGAAGCTTTCTTT,CASSLPGRNTEAFF
TRBJ2-1,TRBV19,many,.,TGTGCCAGTAGTATTACGGGAGTGGTCAATGAGCAGTTCTTC,CASSITGVVNEQFF
TRBJ2-1,TRBV19,.,.,TGTGCCAGTAGTATGGGTAGGCTCAATGAGCAGTTCTTC,CASSMGRLNEQFF
TRBJ1-1,TRBV5-6,many,TRBD1,TGTGCCAGCAGCTGGGACCGGGACAGAGTGACTGAAGCTTTCTTT,CASSWDRDRVTEAFF
TRBJ2-7,TRBV20-1,many,TRBD1,TGCAGTGCTCCCGACCCCAGGACAGGGGAATACGGCGAGCAGTACTTC,CSAPDPRTGEYGEQYF
TRBJ2-7,TRBV12-3/TRBV12-4,.,TRBD2,TGTGCCAGCAGACCAGGGACTAACGAGCAGTACTTC,CASRPGTNEQYF
TRBJ1-6,TRBV19,.,.,TGTGCCAGTAGCTCCACATCACAGGGCCATTCACCCCTCCACTTT,CASSSTSQGHSPLHF
TRBJ2-5,TRBV7-9,.,.,TGTGCCAGCAGCCCCCCGGACGGAAGAGAGACCCAGTACTTC,CASSPPDGRETQYF
TRBJ2-5,TRBV5-1,many,.,TGCGCCAGCAGCGCCGGTTGGGACTCCCGAGAGACCCAGTACTTC,CASSAGWDSRETQYF
TRBJ2-7,TRBV9,.,.,TGTGCCAGCAGCGCCCCCCAGGGACGATTGGGAGAGCAGTACTTC,CASSAPQGRLGEQYF
TRBJ1-4,TRBV2,.,TRBD1,TGTGCCAGCAGGAGGGACAGGGACTATGAAAAACTGTTTTTT,CASRRDRDYEKLFF
TRBJ2-1,TRBV7-3,many,TRBD2,TGTGCCAGCAGCTTAACGGGATGGCGGGAGGACACCTACAATGAGCAGTTCTTC,CASSLTGWREDTYNEQFF
TRBJ1-2,TRBV3-1,many,TRBD1,TGTGCCAGCAGCCTCCGGTCACAGGGGGCCGACTCAGGCACCTTC,CASSLRSQGADSGTF
TRBJ1-5,TRBV15,once,TRBD1,TGTGCCACCCGGGACAGGGTTTCTTTTCAGCCCCAGCATTTT,CATRDRVSFQPQHF
TRBJ2-7,TRBV20-1,.,.,TGCAGTGCTGGGGACTGGCAAGCCGCGGAGTGGCACGAGCAGTACTTC,CSAGDWQAAEWHEQYF
TRBJ2-5,TRBV12-3/TRBV12-4,many,.,TGTGCCAGCAGTTTAGTCTCCAGGCCCATCCAAGAGACCCAGTACTTC,CASSLVSRPIQETQYF
TRBJ2-6,TRBV19,many,.,TGTGCCAGTAGTACCGCGGCAGGCGTTCTGGTGGGGGCCAACGTCCTGACTTTC,CASSTAAGVLVGANVLTF
TRBJ2-1,TRBV7-3,many,.,TGTGCCAGCAGCCGGTCCGGCTCCTACAATGAGCAGTTCTTC,CASSRSGSYNEQFF
TRBJ2-3,TRBV6-4,many,TRBD1,TGTGCCAGCAGTGGGGACAGTGAGACAGATACGCAGTATTTT,CASSGDSETDTQYF
TRBJ2-7,TRBV6-5,.,.,TGTGCCAGCAGCGACAGCGGGCCAGACTCCTACGAGCAGCACTTC,CASSDSGPDSYEQHF
TRBJ2-5,TRBV7-6,.,TRBD2,TGTGCCAGCAGCGGAACTAGCGGTCTAAGGACCCAGTACTTC,CASSGTSGLRTQYF
TRBJ1-1,TRBV7-8,few,.,TGTGCCATCAGTGAGGATTTTAGGAACACTGAAGCTTTCTTT,CAISEDFRNTEAFF
TRBJ2-7,TRBV9,.,.,TGTGCCAGCAGCGTAACGGACAGCCCCTACGAGCAGTACTTC,CASSVTDSPYEQYF
TRBJ2-7,TRBV6-2/TRBV6-3,many,.,TGTGCCAGCAGGGAGGGAGGCGAGCAGTACTTC,CASREGGEQYF
TRBJ1-6,TRBV20-1,once,.,TGCAGTGCTAGGTCGGCCAGCCCCGGATCCCTCCACTTT,CSARSASPGSLHF
TRBJ2-1,TRBV27,.,.,TGTGCCAGCAGTTTAAGGGGATCCTACAATGAGCAGTTCTTC,CASSLRGSYNEQFF